The present TCR beta chain was sequenced within a study of beta chain features in type 1 diabetes. Details on this clone: Its antigen is as yet unknown.

The study, taken as a whole, reports: Significant though moderate, a shortening of TCRB CDR3s appeared in all four CD4+ subsets of Type 1 diabetes patients. Compared to healthy donors, patients appeared to have naive, central memory and Treg TCRB repertoires that were more alike. An over-representation of cells with high TCR expression could result from cDNA sequencing.

The germline V and J ends were trimmed by 1 base and 3 bases, with 7 bases remaining between them. The germline V gene has CDR1 LNHDA and CDR2 SQIVND (reference sequence). The CDR3 is 14 residues long. Every isolated RNA sample was fully reverse transcribed, so sequencing captured expressed TCRB transcripts. Stem cell-like memory T cell samples were sequenced, and they averaged roughly 1 million reads. Sequenced by immunoSEQ multiplex PCR; TCRdb stores in-frame clones only, minus some. There are 16,000 or so clones in the sample; 76% occur only once, and roughly 0.34% lies in the top ten. The sample consisted of stem cell memory CD4+ T cells from blood. V and J are TRBV19 and TRBJ1-5, with D maybe TRBD1 (5 bases). This TCR derives from a woman aged 18-29 years with type 1 diabetes. CDR3 protein: CASSIGGDNQPQHF. CDR3 bases: TGTGCCAGTAGTATAGGGGGGGACAATCAGCCCCAGCATTTT.